This T cell receptor beta chain was recorded in a study of T cell changes during pregnancy in multiple sclerosis. Method: immunoSEQ multiplex PCR; TCRdb's copy keeps in-frame clones and lacks some. The table shows about 39,000 clones, with almost 95% occurring only once. This clone was picked up one time. The source is a female donor with multiple sclerosis, enrolled in a pregnancy study. Sequencing used CD4+ T cells from peripheral blood mononuclear cells, obtained after pregnancy.

In DNA, the CDR3 is TGTGCCAGCCGGGGGGACAGGGCGGACGAGCAGTACTTC. Amino acids: CASRGDRADEQYF. This chain uses TRBV2 with TRBJ2-7, with 9 positions matching TRBD1. CDR1 is SNHLY and CDR2 is FYNNEI in the germline V gene. Losses at the gene ends were 8 bases for V and 5 bases for J; bases not matched to a gene: 7. The CDR3 spans 13 residues.